The 19 T cell receptor beta chains given below trace back to one sample, sequenced in a study of cytomegalovirus exposure and HLA in healthy donors. PCR was performed using 60 Vbeta and 13 Jbeta primers. Clones were read by immunoSEQ multiplex PCR, and TCRdb kept only the in-frame ones, dropping some. The table has about 130,000 clones, about 80% seen once; the top ten hold 4%. Sequenced material: PBMCs. These receptor sequences come from a middle-aged woman in good health and CMV-seronegative.

This clone has only one observation. The genes are TRBV4-1 and TRBJ2-1; TRBD2 aligns across 12 bases. This CDR3 contains 16 residues. Unmatched junction bases numbered 5, after V lost 1 base and J lost 7 bases. The germline CDR1 and CDR2 sequences are MGHRA and YSYEKL. In DNA, the CDR3 is TGCGCCAGCAGCCAAGGACGACTAGCGGGAGCGAATGAGCAGTTCTTC. The encoded protein is CASSQGRLAGANEQFF.

The V call is TRBV5-4, the J call TRBJ2-2; D uncertain. V was pared by 0 bases and J by 0 bases, with 3 bases between. The CDR3 totals 14 residues. Germline-derived CDR1 and CDR2 are SGHNT and YYREEE (reference sequence). CDR3 amino acids: CASSLEPNTGELFF. CDR3 sequence (DNA): TGTGCCAGCAGCTTGGAGCCGAACACCGGGGAGCTGTTTTTT.

V usage is TRBV10-1 and J usage is TRBJ1-5; 12 bases match TRBD1. The germline V gene encodes CDR1 WNHNN and CDR2 SYGVQD (reference sequence). V lost 4 bases and J lost 2; bases outside the gene matches: 9. CDR3 length: 18 residues. CDR3 in DNA: TGCGCCAGCAGTGTTCCGGGACAGGGGGCGCGGTGCAATCAGCCCCAGCATTTT. Its protein is CASSVPGQGARCNQPQHF.

The V gene is TRBV6-6, the J gene TRBJ1-5; 8 bases map to TRBD1. This CDR3 has 14 residues. Trimming cost V 5 bases and J 5 bases; bases outside gene matches: 5. Germline CDR1 reads MNHNY; CDR2 reads SVGAGI (reference sequence). The CDR3: CASSPGQGDQPQHF. The CDR3 nucleotides are TGTGCCAGCAGTCCCGGACAGGGTGATCAGCCCCAGCATTTT.

The V and J genes are TRBV28 and TRBJ2-1; D is perhaps TRBD1 (5 bases). Trimming took 1 base from V and 5 from J, leaving 12 bases between them. This CDR3 is 15 amino acids long. Germline V gene data show CDR1 as MDHEN and CDR2 as SYDVKM. The CDR3 DNA reads as TGTGCCAGCAGTTTATTCACCCCAGGGAACAATGAGCAGTTCTTC. Protein product: CASSLFTPGNNEQFF.

The chain is built from TRBV6-5 and TRBJ1-1; TRBD1 is a possible D gene (5 bases). Trimming stripped 2 bases from V and 6 bases from J, with 13 bases between. Germline lookup yields CDR1 MNHEY and CDR2 SVGAGI. There are 14 residues in the CDR3. CDR3 protein: CASSYGREGAEAFF. CDR3 nucleotides: TGTGCCAGCAGTTACGGCAGGGAAGGGGCTGAAGCTTTCTTT.

This sequence joins TRBV4-3 and TRBJ2-1; 8 bases fit TRBD1. Germline assignment: CDR1 LGHNA and CDR2 YSLEER. V trimming: 1 base; J trimming: 4 bases; junction bases outside the gene matches: 3. The CDR3 runs 15 residues. CDR3: CASSQGTGPYNEQFF. The CDR3 nucleotides are TGCGCCAGCAGCCAAGGGACAGGGCCTTACAATGAGCAGTTCTTC.

The chain combines TRBV28 with TRBJ2-1, with D perhaps TRBD1 (5 bases). With 4 bases removed from V and 4 bases from J, the gap between germline ends came to 14 bases. The germline CDR1 and CDR2 sequences are MDHEN and SYDVKM. This CDR3 is built from 15 residues. The chain's CDR3 is CASSSWGRSYNEQFF. The CDR3 DNA follows: TGTGCCAGCAGTTCGTGGGGCCGGTCTTACAATGAGCAGTTCTTC.

The V and J genes are TRBV7-9 and TRBJ2-1; 15 bases match TRBD2. Trimming cost V 5 bases and J 7 bases; bases outside gene matches: 9. Germline CDR1 and CDR2: SEHNR and FQNEAQ (reference sequence). The CDR3 sequence is 17 residues long. The CDR3 sequence is CASSPGLAGGRRNEQFF. The CDR3 DNA is TGTGCCAGCAGCCCCGGACTAGCGGGGGGGAGACGGAATGAGCAGTTCTTC.

The chain carries TRBV7-2 and TRBJ2-2, with D perhaps matching TRBD1 (5 bases). Germline V gene sequence: CDR1 SGHTA, CDR2 FQGNSA. Trimming took 2 bases from V and 5 from J, leaving 15 bases between them. The CDR3 covers 16 residues. CDR3 in amino acids: CASSLRRTQVTGELFF. The CDR3 coding sequence is TGTGCCAGCAGCTTACGTAGGACACAAGTGACCGGGGAGCTGTTTTTT.

The rearrangement uses TRBV4-3 and TRBJ2-3; 11 nucleotides align to TRBD2. With V trimmed by 4 bases and J by 0 bases, 9 bases remained unmatched. This CDR3 contains 18 residues. Germline loops: CDR1 LGHNA, CDR2 YSLEER. The CDR3 is CASSPRPRLAGSTDTQYF. Written as DNA, the CDR3 is TGCGCCAGCAGCCCCCGCCCCCGACTAGCGGGGAGCACAGATACGCAGTATTTT.

The chain recombines TRBV19 with TRBJ2-5; 14 bases align to TRBD2. V trimming: 11 bases; J trimming: 5 bases; junction bases outside the gene matches: 10. In germline, CDR1 is LNHDA, CDR2 SQIVND (reference sequence). The CDR3 is 15 residues long. For the CDR3, the DNA is TGTGCCTCGAAATTGGGACTAGCGGGAGACGAGACCCAGTACTTC. Amino acids: CASKLGLAGDETQYF. Full variable domain (missing parts from reference TRBV19 and TRBJ2-5): DGGITQSPKYLFRKEGQNVTLSCEQNLNHDAMYWYRQDPGQGLRLIYYSQIVNDFQKGDIAEGYSVSREKKESFPLTVTSAQKNPTAFYLCASKLGLAGDETQYFGPGTRLLVL.

This sequence joins TRBV19 and TRBJ2-7; 7 bases are a match to TRBD2. V lost 1 base, J lost 6 bases, and 3 bases stayed unmatched. Looked up from germline, CDR1 is LNHDA and CDR2 is SQIVND (reference sequence). CDR3 length: 13 amino acids. CDR3 in amino acids: CASSIGGGVEQYF. For the CDR3, the DNA is TGTGCCAGTAGTATAGGTGGGGGGGTCGAGCAGTACTTC.

The count of this clone is one. The rearrangement links TRBV28 to TRBJ2-2; a weak D match, TRBD1 (6 bases). The germline V and J ends were trimmed by 4 bases and 0 bases, with 9 bases remaining between them. Per the germline V gene, CDR1 is MDHEN and CDR2 is SYDVKM. This CDR3 has 15 amino acids. Here the CDR3 DNA reads TGTGCCAGCAGTTGGCAGGGGTCGAACACCGGGGAGCTGTTTTTT. This gives the protein CASSWQGSNTGELFF.

This clone was recorded only once. The CDR3 here is CASSVARLGFGGETQYF. The CDR3 nucleotides are TGTGCCAGCAGCGTAGCTAGGCTTGGATTCGGGGGAGAGACCCAGTACTTC. The chain joins TRBV9 to TRBJ2-5, with D possibly matching TRBD2 (6 bases). CDR3 length: 17 amino acids. The germline V gene encodes CDR1 SGDLS and CDR2 YYNGEE. Between the trimmed V and J ends, which lost 0 bases and 4 bases, there was a span of 19 bases.

The chain links TRBV7-2 to TRBJ2-7, with TRBD2 matching over 7 bases. Germline V lookup: CDR1 SGHTA, CDR2 FQGNSA. The CDR3 contains 14 residues. Trimming took 1 base from V and 4 from J; bases not matched to a gene: 4. CDR3: CASSLDWGGYEQYF. DNA of the CDR3: TGTGCCAGCAGCTTAGACTGGGGGGGATACGAGCAGTACTTC.

CDR3 DNA: TGCAGCGTTACTCCAACCCTGAACACTGAAGCTTTCTTT. Translation gives CSVTPTLNTEAFF. The chain recombines TRBV29-1 with TRBJ1-1; D gene uncertain. Trimming took 5 bases from V and 0 from J, leaving 10 bases between them. Germline CDR1 reads SQVTM; CDR2 reads ANQGSEA. The CDR3 sequence is 13 residues long.

This clone was counted once. The chain links TRBV7-2 to TRBJ2-1, with D unclear. The CDR3 is made up of 12 amino acids. V shed 1 base and J shed 7 bases, with 5 bases lying between them. CDR1 SGHTA and CDR2 FQGNSA come from the germline V gene. DNA of the CDR3: TGTGCCAGCAGCTTAGTAGCAAATGAGCAGTTCTTC. Translated: CASSLVANEQFF.

The V and J genes are TRBV4-3 and TRBJ1-4; D perhaps matches TRBD1 (5 bases). Germline CDR1 is LGHNA and CDR2 is YSLEER. The CDR3 length is 14 residues. Trimming removed 0 bases from V and 10 bases from J, with 12 bases in between. CDR3 sequence reads: CASSQDTGAVKLFF. As DNA, the CDR3 is TGCGCCAGCAGCCAAGATACAGGCGCCGTAAAACTGTTTTTT.